This T cell receptor (beta chain) was sequenced in a study of T cells in Graves' hyperthyroidism and ophthalmopathy. Looking at the study overall: The initial diagnosis was the point when peripheral blood was collected, ahead of any treatment. General study findings and limits: Clonotypes that were expanded in thyroid above 0.001 mostly appeared in blood too. Ophthalmopathy and stable hyperthyroidism were separated by a 13 V-J model.

Using RNA transcripts as the source, TCR beta CDR3 regions were amplified. The primer set for the first-round RT-PCR of the TCR CDR3 was HTBI. TCRdb recomputed calls from the multiplex PCR reads with MiXCR, one row per CDR3 protein. The sample consists of about 600,000 distinct CDR3 sequences, approximately 14% of them appearing once. PBMCs were derived from 7.5 to 10 ml fresh peripheral blood. Concerning this clonotype itself: Antigen specificity is unknown.

The V end was cut by 3 bases, the J end by 7 bases, with 13 bases between. This CDR3 has 14 residues. Germline CDR1 is SEHNR and CDR2 is FQNEAQ (reference sequence). Sequencing input: blood. The chain recombines TRBV7-9 with TRBJ2-1; a possible D gene is TRBD2 (5 bases). This clonotype was obtained from a young woman with Graves' ophthalmopathy. This CDR3 is CASSFLRAENEQFF. The CDR3 DNA reads as TGTGCCAGCAGCTTCCTGAGGGCTGAGAATGAGCAGTTCTTC.